Listed below are T cell receptor beta chains from one sample, sequenced in a study of tumor-infiltrating lymphocytes in primary liver carcinoma. TCRdb itself ran the multiplex PCR reads through MiXCR, one entry per CDR3 protein. The data show 75,000 to 90,000 distinct CDR3 sequences, with around 70% seen just once and roughly a fifth held by the top ten. The sample taken for sequencing was liver tumor tissue from sampling region 1. These receptors originate from a man aged 35 to 55 with primary liver carcinoma and hepatitis B virus infection. Both conserved end residues are part of each CDR3. D genes are given only for firm matches. For some rows the clone size is stated as once, few or many, or as a class when expanded; others skip it.

v_gene	abundance	d_gene	j_gene	CDR3nt	CDR3aa
TRBV11-2	few	TRBD2	TRBJ2-3	TGTGCCAGCAGCCACACTAGCGGCTTCGAGGATACGCAGTATTTT	CASSHTSGFEDTQYF
TRBV10-2	NA	NA	TRBJ2-3	TGCGCCAGCGGTGAGGGGGGCAATGATACGCAGTATTTT	CASGEGGNDTQYF
TRBV11-2	medium-sized	TRBD2	TRBJ2-1	TGTGCCAGCAGCTGGGGGGGGAGCTCCTACAATGAGCAGTTCTTC	CASSWGGSSYNEQFF
TRBV11-1	NA	NA	TRBJ2-1	TGTGCCAGCAGCCGACCACCGGAAGGTGGGTACAATGAGCAGTTCTTC	CASSRPPEGGYNEQFF
TRBV4-1	once	NA	TRBJ2-1	TGCGCCAACAGCCAAGACCCCCAGGGCTCCTATAATGAGCAGTTCTTC	CANSQDPQGSYNEQFF
TRBV13	once	NA	TRBJ2-2	TGTACCAGCAGCTTCGTCAGTGCGGACACCGGGGAGCTGTTTTTT	CTSSFVSADTGELFF
TRBV6-1	NA	NA	TRBJ1-4	TGTGCCAGCCCTGAGAGCTGGTCGGGGAAACTGTTTTTT	CASPESWSGKLFF
TRBV30	NA	NA	TRBJ2-1	TGTGCCTACGGACCTAGGGACAATGAGCAGTTCTTC	CAYGPRDNEQFF
TRBV6-5	NA	NA	TRBJ2-2	TGTGCCAGCAGTTACGCAGTGGACGGCACCGAGGAGCTATTTTTC	CASSYAVDGTEELFF
TRBV12-3/TRBV12-4	once	TRBD2	TRBJ2-5	TGTACCAGCAGTCTCTCTGGGACTAGCGGAGCCCAAGAGACCCAGTACTTC	CTSSLSGTSGAQETQYF
TRBV11-2	NA	NA	TRBJ2-3	TGTGCCAGCGGCCCGGGCTCCCCGTCTGACACGCAGTATTTT	CASGPGSPSDTQYF
TRBV7-2	many	NA	TRBJ1-5	TGTGCCAGCAGCTTATTCAGGGTTGACCAGCCCCAGCATTTT	CASSLFRVDQPQHF